The present T cell receptor beta chain was sequenced within a study of read filtering for tumor transcriptome and immune sequencing. Looking at the study overall: Patients were 17 to 20 male and some 15 female, mean age around 67 years, range about 40 to 85. Revised staging placed 8 or 9 patients in R-ISS I, some 17 in II, more than five in III. Transcriptome libraries were built from DNase-treated RNA.

Bone marrow was sampled from every patient at the time of active disease. This library used around 0.4 ug RNA and molecular barcoded adaptors spanning alpha/delta and beta/gamma chains. TCRdb ran MiXCR on the reads and lists one entry per CDR3 protein. The table includes 49,000 or so distinct CDR3 sequences, roughly 12% detected once. This clonotype was found many times. Source material: a population of CD138-negative cells sorted from bone marrow. This receptor was taken from a donor over 35 with multiple myeloma.

CDR3 nucleotides: TGTGCCAGCAGTCGGGGACAGGGACACGGAGAGCAGTACTTC. Encoded protein: CASSRGQGHGEQYF. V gene TRBV6-2 or TRBV6-3 combines with J gene TRBJ2-7, with 9 nucleotides matching TRBD1. In germline, CDR1 is MNHEY, CDR2 SVGEGT. The CDR3 has 14 residues. Trimming removed 5 bases from V and 7 bases from J; junction bases left unmatched: 9.